A selection of T cell receptor beta chains follows, all from one sample in a study of OX40 agonist ivuxolimab in advanced cancers. Repertoires were generated with immunoSEQ multiplex PCR, while TCRdb's copy carries only in-frame clones and drops some. The table has some 41,000 clones, around 89% seen once. The source material was CD4+ or CD8+ T cells sorted from blood, sampled in a trial of the OX40 agonist ivuxolimab. These receptors all stem from an adult with an advanced solid tumor such as melanoma, head and neck, liver or kidney cancer. Each CDR3 is given with its conserved first and last residue. A D gene is named only where the DNA matches it firmly. Clone size is given for some rows only: seen once, a few or many times, or a class if the clone is expanded.

TRBV2	.	TRBJ1-5	TRBD1	CASSGEQGANQPQHF	TGTGCCAGCAGTGGAGAACAGGGGGCCAATCAGCCCCAGCATTTT
TRBV7-3	.	TRBJ1-1	TRBD1	CASSSTGGNTEAFF	TGTGCCAGCAGCTCCACAGGGGGCAACACTGAAGCTTTCTTT
TRBV9	.	TRBJ1-1	.	CASSGTPDTEAFF	TGTGCCAGCAGCGGGACGCCGGATACTGAAGCTTTCTTT
TRBV5-1	.	TRBJ1-2	.	CASSLATEYGYTF	TGCGCCAGCAGCTTGGCAACAGAATATGGCTACACCTTC
TRBV4-2	.	TRBJ1-2	.	CASSQVQTNYGYTF	TGTGCCAGCAGCCAAGTCCAGACTAACTATGGCTACACCTTC
TRBV19	.	TRBJ2-7	.	CASSTTATSSYEQYF	TGTGCCAGTAGTACCACGGCAACGAGCTCCTACGAGCAGTACTTC
TRBV10-3	few	TRBJ1-5	.	CAISESHDSNQPQHF	TGTGCCATCAGTGAAAGTCATGATAGCAATCAGCCCCAGCATTTT
TRBV11-1	.	TRBJ2-5	.	CASSFTRESSIQETQYF	TGTGCCAGCAGCTTTACGAGGGAAAGCTCTATCCAAGAGACCCAGTACTTC
TRBV7-8	.	TRBJ2-7	TRBD1	CASSLALGQGAKEYF	TGTGCCAGCAGCTTAGCGCTGGGACAGGGGGCAAAAGAGTACTTC
TRBV4-3	.	TRBJ2-7	.	CASSLYQGSYEQYF	TGCGCCAGCAGCTTGTATCAGGGCTCCTACGAGCAGTACTTC
TRBV7-2	.	TRBJ1-4	.	CASSRDPLNEKLFF	TGTGCCAGCAGCCGAGACCCACTTAATGAAAAACTGTTTTTT
TRBV7-2	.	TRBJ2-5	.	CASSLGNTRETQYF	TGTGCCAGCAGCTTGGGCAACACAAGGGAGACCCAGTACTTC
TRBV9	once	TRBJ2-3	.	CASSVRTGLDTQYF	TGTGCCAGCAGCGTAAGGACGGGCTTGGATACGCAGTATTTT
TRBV15	.	TRBJ2-2	.	CATSRARTVLSGELFF	TGTGCCACCAGCAGAGCTAGGACTGTACTCTCCGGGGAGCTGTTTTTT
TRBV5-1	.	TRBJ2-1	.	CASSLAESQFF	TGCGCCAGCAGCTTGGCGGAGTCCCAGTTCTTC
TRBV5-1	once	TRBJ2-5	.	CASSLQGLGLQETQYF	TGCGCCAGCAGCCTCCAGGGACTGGGGTTGCAAGAGACCCAGTACTTC
TRBV28	.	TRBJ2-7	TRBD1	CASLLDRGRPEQYF	TGTGCCAGTCTTCTGGACAGGGGGCGACCCGAGCAGTACTTC
TRBV5-1	.	TRBJ2-5	.	CASSPGPGEIGETQYF	TGCGCCAGCAGCCCCGGCCCGGGGGAGATTGGGGAGACCCAGTACTTC
TRBV6-1	.	TRBJ1-1	TRBD1	CASSIHRGTEAFF	TGTGCCAGCAGTATCCACAGGGGCACTGAAGCTTTCTTT
TRBV10-1	.	TRBJ2-1	.	CASSQTRSNEQFF	TGCGCCAGCAGTCAGACCAGATCCAATGAGCAGTTCTTC
TRBV7-8	.	TRBJ2-3	.	CASSLQVWDSADTQYF	TGTGCCAGCAGCCTTCAGGTCTGGGACTCCGCAGATACGCAGTATTTT
TRBV12-5	.	TRBJ2-3	.	CASGSIVDTQYF	TGTGCTAGTGGTTCGATAGTAGATACGCAGTATTTT
TRBV6-5	.	TRBJ2-7	.	CASSQDRNRDVEQYF	TGTGCCAGCAGCCAAGACCGAAACAGGGACGTCGAGCAGTACTTC
TRBV7-4	.	TRBJ2-3	.	CASSEAELALTHTQYF	TGTGCCAGCAGCGAGGCGGAGCTAGCCCTCACACATACGCAGTATTTT
TRBV7-6	.	TRBJ2-7	TRBD1	CASSRTGTGKGYEQYF	TGTGCCAGCAGCCGGACCGGGACAGGGAAGGGATACGAGCAGTACTTC
TRBV5-4	.	TRBJ2-2	.	CASSPDYTGELFF	TGTGCCAGCAGTCCCGACTACACCGGGGAGCTGTTTTTT
TRBV10-3	once	TRBJ2-3	TRBD1	CAGAGEGASSTDTQYF	TGTGCGGGGGCGGGTGAGGGGGCTTCTAGCACAGATACGCAGTATTTT
TRBV7-7	.	TRBJ2-3	TRBD2	CASSEQRGATDTQYF	TGTGCTAGCAGCGAGCAGCGGGGGGCCACAGATACGCAGTATTTT
TRBV2	.	TRBJ1-2	.	CASSERAGYTF	TGTGCCAGCAGTGAGCGGGCAGGCTACACCTTC
TRBV5-1	.	TRBJ2-1	.	CASTPLTPRNNEQFF	TGCGCCAGCACTCCCCTTACCCCGAGAAACAATGAGCAGTTCTTC
TRBV5-1	.	TRBJ2-2	TRBD2	CASSLAIRASGVSGELFF	TGCGCCAGCAGCTTGGCTATTAGGGCTAGCGGGGTTTCCGGGGAGCTGTTTTTT
TRBV9	once	TRBJ2-1	.	CASSWAETYNEQFF	TGTGCCAGCAGCTGGGCCGAAACCTACAATGAGCAGTTCTTC
TRBV15	.	TRBJ2-7	.	CATSRGGTGRYEQYF	TGTGCCACCAGCAGAGGTGGGACGGGTCGCTACGAGCAGTACTTC
TRBV29-1	.	TRBJ1-5	.	CSVVTGNQPQHF	TGCAGCGTCGTTACAGGGAATCAGCCCCAGCATTTT
TRBV7-2	once	TRBJ1-6	TRBD1	CASSRETGANSPLHF	TGTGCCAGCAGCAGAGAGACAGGGGCGAATTCACCCCTCCACTTT
TRBV28	.	TRBJ2-1	TRBD1	CASSSTDRGRVDEQFF	TGTGCCAGCAGTTCTACGGACAGGGGGCGGGTAGATGAGCAGTTCTTC
TRBV6-1	.	TRBJ2-1	.	CAIRTTSSYNEQFF	TGTGCCATTCGGACTACTAGCTCCTACAATGAGCAGTTCTTC
TRBV7-2	.	TRBJ2-3	.	CASSSLSVDTQYF	TGTGCCAGCAGCTCGCTCTCTGTGGATACGCAGTATTTT
TRBV15	.	TRBJ2-7	.	CATRKSPVGGDYEQYF	TGTGCCACCAGGAAATCTCCGGTCGGAGGAGACTACGAGCAGTACTTC
TRBV7-2	.	TRBJ2-2	.	CASSSRGGAGWTGELFF	TGTGCCAGCAGTTCTCGTGGGGGGGCCGGTTGGACCGGGGAGCTGTTTTTT
TRBV6-5	.	TRBJ2-5	.	CASSYAGKETQYF	TGTGCCAGCAGTTACGCGGGGAAAGAGACCCAGTACTTC